Sequencing of this T cell receptor beta chain was carried out in a study of Graves' ophthalmopathy and Graves' hyperthyroidism. Worth noting for this clonotype: Its antigen remains unknown.

Investigators amplified TCR beta CDR3 regions from RNA transcripts. In the first round, RT-PCR was carried out with HTBI primers, and a multiplex PCR formed the second round. TCRdb itself ran the multiplex PCR reads through MiXCR, one entry per CDR3 protein. The table lists around 600,000 distinct CDR3 sequences, over 40% of them singletons. Study results and limitations: Forecasting of ophthalmopathy progression by the model achieved about 71% sensitivity and less than 80% specificity.

The germline CDR1 and CDR2 sequences are LGHNT and FRNRAP. Germline trimming cut 5 bases from V and 0 bases from J; bases unmatched to any gene: 3. The CDR3 loop spans 15 amino acids. The sequencing input was peripheral blood. The origin of this receptor is an adult man with Graves' ophthalmopathy. V gene TRBV12-5 combines with J gene TRBJ1-4; TRBD1 agrees at 7 bases. CDR3 residues: CASGPGQTTNEKLFF. As DNA, the CDR3 is TGTGCTAGTGGTCCGGGACAGACAACTAATGAAAAACTGTTTTTT. Full variable domain (remainder filled in from reference TRBV12-5 and TRBJ1-4): DARVTQTPRHKVTEMGQEVTMRCQPILGHNTVFWYRQTMMQGLELLAYFRNRAPLDDSGMPKDRFSAEMPDATLATLKIQPSEPRDSAVYFCASGPGQTTNEKLFFGSGTQLSVL.